A single sample gave rise to the 27 T cell receptor beta chains below, sequenced in a study of T cell changes during pregnancy in multiple sclerosis. Profiled with immunoSEQ multiplex PCR; TCRdb holds only in-frame clones, not every one. In the table there are tens of thousands of clones, about nine tenths of which are singletons. Sample: CD4+ T cells from peripheral blood mononuclear cells, taken in the third trimester of pregnancy. The source is a female donor with multiple sclerosis, enrolled in a pregnancy study.

The V and J genes are TRBV11-2 and TRBJ2-5, with a possible D match to TRBD2 (6 bases). V lost 5 bases and J 5 bases, leaving 15 bases between the germline ends. Germline assignment: CDR1 SGHAT and CDR2 FQNNGV. This CDR3 has 14 amino acids. CDR3 amino acids: CASSHARGWETQYF. The CDR3 region has the DNA TGTGCCAGCAGCCATGCTCGGGGGTGGGAGACCCAGTACTTC. Using reference TRBV11-2 and TRBJ2-5 for the parts outside the CDR3, the full variable domain is EAGVAQSPRYKIIEKRQSVAFWCNPISGHATLYWYQQILGQGPKLLIQFQNNGVVDDSQLPKDRFSAERLKGVDSTLKIQPAKLEDSAVYLCASSHARGWETQYFGPGTRLLVL.

The V call is TRBV10-3, the J call TRBJ2-7, with 11 bases fitting TRBD2. The CDR3 is 15 residues long. Germline V gene lookup returns CDR1 ENHRY and CDR2 SYGVKD. V lost 8 bases to trimming and J lost 4 bases; unmatched junction nucleotides: 10. The CDR3 loop is CAIGDSGRAGYEQYF. Written as DNA, the CDR3 is TGTGCCATCGGGGATAGCGGGAGGGCCGGGTACGAGCAGTACTTC.

The chain uses TRBV5-4 and TRBJ2-1; TRBD2 aligns across 14 bases. The CDR3 contains 19 residues. V shed 4 bases and J 1 base; nucleotides not matched to a gene: 10. Germline CDR1 and CDR2: SGHNT and YYREEE (reference sequence). CDR3 protein: CASSPGTSGSRISYNEQFF. The CDR3 nucleotides are TGTGCCAGCAGCCCCGGGACTAGCGGGAGTAGGATTTCCTACAATGAGCAGTTCTTC.

V usage is TRBV19 and J usage is TRBJ1-3, with D possibly matching TRBD1 (6 bases). V was pared by 7 bases and J by 0 bases, with 13 bases between. The CDR3 totals 15 residues. The germline CDR1 and CDR2 sequences are LNHDA and SQIVND (reference sequence). CDR3 region: CASTPDRASGNTIYF. CDR3 bases: TGTGCCAGTACCCCGGACAGAGCCTCTGGAAACACCATATATTTT.

The chain uses TRBV4-3 and TRBJ2-1, with TRBD2 matching over 7 bases. The CDR3 is 16 residues long. With V trimmed by 3 bases and J by 2 bases, 7 bases remained unmatched. Germline CDR1 is LGHNA and CDR2 is YSLEER. The CDR3 region is CASSQTPSGTYNEQFF. As DNA, the CDR3 is TGCGCCAGCAGCCAGACTCCTAGCGGAACCTACAATGAGCAGTTCTTC.

The chain is built from TRBV13 and TRBJ2-1; possibly TRBD2 for D (6 bases). This CDR3 contains 16 residues. V was shortened by 5 bases and J by 0 bases, with 14 bases between the two germline ends. Germline V gene data show CDR1 as PRHDT and CDR2 as FYEKMQ (reference sequence). For the CDR3, the DNA is TGTGCCAGCAGCCCCCCCCGGGGGAGCTCCTACAATGAGCAGTTCTTC. It translates to CASSPPRGSSYNEQFF. The full variable domain, in which reference TRBV13 and TRBJ2-1 provide the parts outside the CDR3, is AAGVIQSPRHLIKEKRETATLKCYPIPRHDTVYWYQQGPGQDPQFLISFYEKMQSDKGSIPDRFSAQQFSDYHSELNMSSLELGDSALYFCASSPPRGSSYNEQFFGPGTRLTVL.

The sample holds one count of this clone. The chain has TRBV7-9 and TRBJ2-1; TRBD2 aligns across 7 bases. Germline CDR1 SEHNR, CDR2 FQNEAQ (reference sequence). Germline trimming cut 5 bases from V and 0 bases from J; bases unmatched to any gene: 7. The CDR3 contains 16 residues. The CDR3 nucleotides read TGTGCCAGCAGCAAGTCTAGCGGCTACTCCTACAATGAGCAGTTCTTC. Its translation: CASSKSSGYSYNEQFF.

The V call is TRBV6-5, the J call TRBJ1-2; 7 bases are a match to TRBD1. CDR3 size: 13 residues. V was pared by 10 bases and J by 4 bases, with 9 bases of the junction left unmatched. CDR1 and CDR2 from the germline V gene are MNHEY and SVGAGI. In DNA form, the CDR3 reads TGTGCCACTCGTCCCAGACAGGGCTATGGCTACACCTTC. It is translated as CATRPRQGYGYTF.

Only a few counts were recorded for this clone. The genes are TRBV6-4 and TRBJ1-1; no reliable D call. Trimming left V 3 bases short and J 0 bases short, with 8 bases between. The CDR3 is 14 residues long. CDR1 and CDR2 from the germline V gene are MRHNA and SNTAGT. The CDR3 spells CASSETNMNTEAFF. CDR3 coding DNA: TGTGCCAGCAGTGAGACAAACATGAACACTGAAGCTTTCTTT.

V usage is TRBV7-2 and J usage is TRBJ2-5; perhaps TRBD1 as D (5 bases). This CDR3 has 15 residues. Looked up from germline, CDR1 is SGHTA and CDR2 is FQGNSA. Trimming pared 1 base from V and 7 bases from J, leaving 16 bases between. CDR3: CASSLVGATARTQYF. The CDR3 DNA is TGTGCCAGCAGCTTAGTTGGGGCCACCGCCAGGACCCAGTACTTC.

This chain links TRBV5-1 with TRBJ2-1; tentatively, D is TRBD2 (5 bases). Trimming took off 0 bases at V and 0 bases at J, with 10 bases between the two ends. Germline lookup yields CDR1 SGHRS and CDR2 YFSETQ. The CDR3 runs 16 residues. The chain's CDR3 is CASSLGGVYSYNEQFF. The CDR3, as DNA: TGCGCCAGCAGCTTGGGGGGAGTCTACTCCTACAATGAGCAGTTCTTC.

The CDR3 is CASSDRLAGVDTQYF. CDR3 DNA sequence: TGTGCCAGCAGTGACCGACTAGCGGGAGTAGATACGCAGTATTTT. The J gene is TRBJ2-3, the V gene TRBV2, with TRBD2 matching 12 bases. CDR3 length: 15 amino acids. Per germline, CDR1 SNHLY and CDR2 FYNNEI. With 3 bases clipped from V and 5 bases from J, the junction kept 3 bases outside the gene matches. The entire variable domain, with the rest obtained from reference TRBV2 and TRBJ2-3, is as follows: EPEVTQTPSHQVTQMGQEVILRCVPISNHLYFYWYRQILGQKVEFLVSFYNNEISEKSEIFDDQFSVERPDGSNFTLKIRSTKLEDSAMYFCASSDRLAGVDTQYFGPGTRLTVL.

The CDR3 DNA is TGTGCCAGCAGCTTACTCGAGCAGTTCTTC. It encodes CASSLLEQFF. The gene calls are TRBV7-9 and TRBJ2-1; the D is unclear. V shed 2 bases and J shed 10 bases, with 3 bases lying between them. CDR1 is SEHNR, CDR2 FQNEAQ, per germline (reference sequence). This CDR3 region has 10 residues.

The chain has TRBV4-3 and TRBJ1-2, with TRBD1 matching over 7 bases. The CDR3 is 16 amino acids. The junction had 5 bases not matched to a gene; V was cut back by 0 bases and J by 1 base. Looked up from germline, CDR1 is LGHNA and CDR2 is YSLEER. CDR3 amino acids: CASSQDGRGVNYGYTF. DNA of the CDR3: TGCGCCAGCAGCCAAGATGGCAGGGGGGTTAACTATGGCTACACCTTC.

The V gene is TRBV18, the J gene TRBJ1-1, with TRBD1 identical over 7 bases. J gave up 4 bases and V 3 bases, and 11 bases lay outside the gene matches. This CDR3 comprises 16 residues. CDR1 is KGHSH, CDR2 LQKENI, per germline. DNA for the CDR3: TGTGCCAGCTCACCGGTGATACTGCAGGGGGGCACTGAAGCTTTCTTT. Amino acids: CASSPVILQGGTEAFF.

CDR3 sequence reads: CASSKAGGLAATIGHDEQFF. CDR3 nucleotide sequence: TGTGCCAGCAGCAAAGCCGGGGGACTAGCGGCAACCATAGGACATGATGAGCAGTTCTTC. The chain combines TRBV21-1 with TRBJ2-1; the table's D call, TRBD2, has no DNA check behind it. TRBV21-1 is a pseudogene locus. The CDR3 loop spans 20 amino acids.

The chain uses TRBV28 and TRBJ1-5; TRBD1 agrees at 7 bases. Trimming removed 4 bases from V and 8 bases from J; junction bases left unmatched: 5. Germline V CDR1 and CDR2: MDHEN, SYDVKM. The CDR3 runs 13 residues. CDR3 loop: CASSSGTAKPQHF. CDR3 DNA sequence: TGTGCCAGCAGTTCCGGGACAGCTAAGCCCCAGCATTTT.

The rearrangement uses TRBV7-2 and TRBJ2-1; D unclear. The V and J ends lost 5 bases and 0 bases respectively, with 8 bases between them. Germline CDR1 SGHTA, CDR2 FQGNSA. This CDR3 is built from 14 residues. The CDR3 DNA reads as TGTGCCAGCAGCACCCGGAGCTCCTACAATGAGCAGTTCTTC. This sequence encodes CASSTRSSYNEQFF. The whole variable domain, remainder taken from reference TRBV7-2 and TRBJ2-1, is GAGVSQSPSNKVTEKGKDVELRCDPISGHTALYWYRQSLGQGLEFLIYFQGNSAPDKSGLPSDRFSAERTGGSVSTLTIQRTQQEDSAVYLCASSTRSSYNEQFFGPGTRLTVL.

V gene TRBV6-6 combines with J gene TRBJ1-1, with D uncertain. CDR3 length equals 14 residues. CDR1 and CDR2 (germline): MNHNY, SVGAGI (reference sequence). V dropped 0 bases and J dropped 4 bases, with 9 bases sitting between them. The CDR3, as DNA: TGTGCCAGCAGTTACTCCGTAGAGGCCACTGAAGCTTTCTTT. It codes for CASSYSVEATEAFF.

This chain joins TRBV7-9 and TRBJ1-2; D is possibly TRBD1 (6 bases). The germline CDR1 and CDR2 sequences are SEHNR and FQNEAQ (reference sequence). CDR3 length equals 15 residues. V shed 0 bases and J shed 3 bases, with 11 bases lying between them. The CDR3 DNA is TGTGCCAGCAGCTTAGCGGGACACTACGACTATGGCTACACCTTC. Residues: CASSLAGHYDYGYTF.

This clone was seen just once. V gene TRBV5-5 combines with J gene TRBJ2-1; 12 bases are a match to TRBD1. The CDR3 totals 15 residues. The V segment lost 3 bases and the J segment 5 bases; nucleotides outside the gene matches: 3. Per the germline V gene, CDR1 is SGHKS and CDR2 is YYEKEE (reference sequence). The CDR3 DNA reads as TGTGCCAGCAGCTGGGGACAGGGGGCGCACAATGAGCAGTTCTTC. This sequence encodes CASSWGQGAHNEQFF.

The V gene is TRBV19, the J gene TRBJ2-2, with D unclear. V lost 3 bases and J 1 base, leaving 6 bases between the germline ends. This CDR3 spans 14 amino acids. CDR1 and CDR2 (germline): LNHDA, SQIVND (reference sequence). CDR3 nucleotide sequence: TGTGCCAGTAGTATGCGGCAGAACACCGGGGAGCTGTTTTTT. It yields the protein CASSMRQNTGELFF. Looking up the rest from reference TRBV19 and TRBJ2-2 gives the full variable domain: DGGITQSPKYLFRKEGQNVTLSCEQNLNHDAMYWYRQDPGQGLRLIYYSQIVNDFQKGDIAEGYSVSREKKESFPLTVTSAQKNPTAFYLCASSMRQNTGELFFGEGSRLTVL.

The genes are TRBV4-1 and TRBJ1-3, with 7 nucleotides matching TRBD1. The CDR3 consists of 15 residues. V lost 4 bases and J lost 4; bases outside the gene matches: 7. Germline-derived CDR1 and CDR2 are MGHRA and YSYEKL. Written as DNA, the CDR3 is TGCGCCAGCAGCCCCAAGGGGGCGAAAGGAAACACCATATATTTT. Protein sequence: CASSPKGAKGNTIYF.

This chain links TRBV27 with TRBJ1-1; TRBD1 might be the D (6 bases). The V gene lost 6 bases and the J gene lost 6 bases, with 8 bases spanning the gap. The CDR3 totals 11 residues. The germline V gene has CDR1 MNHEY and CDR2 SMNVEV (reference sequence). Written as DNA, the CDR3 is TGTGCCAGCAGAGAGGGGGCTGAAGCTTTCTTT. It yields the protein CASREGAEAFF.

The chain has TRBV7-2 and TRBJ2-5, with D possibly being TRBD1 (6 bases). Per the germline V gene, CDR1 is SGHTA and CDR2 is FQGNSA. Trimming took 5 bases from V and 4 from J, leaving 11 bases between them. This CDR3 is built from 13 residues. The CDR3 DNA reads TGTGCCAGCAGCCCAGGGACATCAGAGACCCAGTACTTC. Protein product: CASSPGTSETQYF. Using reference TRBV7-2 and TRBJ2-5 for the parts outside the CDR3, the full variable domain is GAGVSQSPSNKVTEKGKDVELRCDPISGHTALYWYRQSLGQGLEFLIYFQGNSAPDKSGLPSDRFSAERTGGSVSTLTIQRTQQEDSAVYLCASSPGTSETQYFGPGTRLLVL.

The V and J genes are TRBV7-2 and TRBJ2-7; 10 nucleotides match TRBD1. J lost 5 bases, V lost 5 bases, and 12 bases had no gene match. Germline lookup yields CDR1 SGHTA and CDR2 FQGNSA. This CDR3 region has 16 residues. CDR3 in DNA: TGTGCCAGCAGCATCATAGCCTCCGGGACAGGGGACGAGCAGTACTTC. This codes for CASSIIASGTGDEQYF.

The chain has TRBV11-2 and TRBJ1-3, with TRBD1 matching over 7 bases. This CDR3 is 14 amino acids long. The germline V gene has CDR1 SGHAT and CDR2 FQNNGV. After removal of 4 bases from V and 7 bases from J, the junction contained 7 bases not matched to a gene. The CDR3 coding sequence is TGTGCCAGCAGCTCCAACAGGGGTCGTAACACCATATATTTT. Translating gives CASSSNRGRNTIYF. Variable domain in full (rest from reference TRBV11-2 and TRBJ1-3): EAGVAQSPRYKIIEKRQSVAFWCNPISGHATLYWYQQILGQGPKLLIQFQNNGVVDDSQLPKDRFSAERLKGVDSTLKIQPAKLEDSAVYLCASSSNRGRNTIYFGEGSWLTVV.